The clone carrying this T cell receptor (beta chain) has a handful of counts. The antigen is undetermined. The CDR3 runs 13 residues. Per germline, CDR1 LNHDA and CDR2 SQIVND (reference sequence). V lost 1 base and J 4 bases, leaving 4 bases between the germline ends. Among the patients, none had received any treatment before thyroid surgery. The record originates from a study of metastatic and nonmetastatic thyroid tumors. Study-wide background: The comparison covered peripheral blood and tumor or nodule tissue in malignant and benign thyroid patients.

Per the original data handling: The study built a papillary thyroid cancer distant-metastasis classifier from CDR3 differences across clinicopathological groups. TCRdb reprocessed the PCR reads via MiXCR. V and J calls and clone size were set by TCRdb, not the authors. The sample records 15,000 to 20,000 clones, less than 35% being singletons. Study-level findings and limits: In blood and tumor, TCR beta diversity was reportedly significantly higher in malignant thyroid tumors than in benign nodules.

This sequence was found in a female donor with papillary thyroid cancer or a benign thyroid nodule (not recorded which). Some clones in this sample may be carry-over from other donors' samples. J is TRBJ2-2 and V is TRBV19, with D unresolved. The specimen sequenced was tumor tissue. CDR3 DNA sequence: TGTGCCAGTAGTATAGTCATCACCGGGGAGCTGTTTTTT. This translates into CASSIVITGELFF.